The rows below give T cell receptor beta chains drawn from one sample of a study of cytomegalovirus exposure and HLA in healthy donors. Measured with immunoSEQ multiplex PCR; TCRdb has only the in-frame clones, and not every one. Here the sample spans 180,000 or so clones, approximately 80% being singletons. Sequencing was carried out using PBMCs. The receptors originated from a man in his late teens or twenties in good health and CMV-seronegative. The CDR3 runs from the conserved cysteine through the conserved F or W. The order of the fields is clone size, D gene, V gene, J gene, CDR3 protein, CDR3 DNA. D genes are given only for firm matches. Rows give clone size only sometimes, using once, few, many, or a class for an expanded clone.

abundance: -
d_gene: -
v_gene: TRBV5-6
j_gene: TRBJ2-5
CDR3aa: CASSSRQDGYQETQYF
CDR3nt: TGTGCCAGCAGCTCTAGACAGGACGGTTATCAAGAGACCCAGTACTTC

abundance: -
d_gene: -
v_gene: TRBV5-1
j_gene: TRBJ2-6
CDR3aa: CASSSPTSSGANVLTF
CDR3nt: TGCGCCAGCAGCTCCCCCACCAGCTCTGGGGCCAACGTCCTGACTTTC

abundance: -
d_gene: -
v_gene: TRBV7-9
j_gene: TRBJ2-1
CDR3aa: CASSRLATTVNEQFF
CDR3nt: TGTGCCAGCAGCCGCCTAGCGACGACTGTGAATGAGCAGTTCTTC

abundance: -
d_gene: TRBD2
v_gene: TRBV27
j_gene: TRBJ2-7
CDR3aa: CASSRRREGEQYF
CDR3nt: TGTGCCAGCAGCCGTCGGAGGGAGGGCGAGCAGTACTTC

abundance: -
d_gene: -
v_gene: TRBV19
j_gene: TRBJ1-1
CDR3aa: CASRKIGRDTEAFF
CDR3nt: TGTGCCAGTAGAAAGATTGGCCGGGACACTGAAGCTTTCTTT

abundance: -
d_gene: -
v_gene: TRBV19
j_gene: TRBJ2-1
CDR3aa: CASSIRGGAGLSYNEQFF
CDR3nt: TGTGCCAGTAGTATCAGGGGAGGGGCTGGACTCTCCTACAATGAGCAGTTCTTC

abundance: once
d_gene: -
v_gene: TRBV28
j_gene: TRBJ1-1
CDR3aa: CASSLVELSTEAFF
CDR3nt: TGTGCCAGCAGTTTGGTGGAGTTGAGCACTGAAGCTTTCTTT

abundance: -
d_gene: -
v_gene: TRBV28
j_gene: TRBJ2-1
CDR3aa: CASSSPGKDNEQFF
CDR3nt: TGTGCCAGCAGTTCGCCAGGCAAAGACAATGAGCAGTTCTTC

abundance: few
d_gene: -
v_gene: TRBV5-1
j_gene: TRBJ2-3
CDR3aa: CASSPGLVTDTQYF
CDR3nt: TGCGCCAGCAGCCCGGGACTTGTCACAGATACGCAGTATTTT

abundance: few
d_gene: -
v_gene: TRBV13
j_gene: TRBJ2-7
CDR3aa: CASSLAGAPYEQYF
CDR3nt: TGTGCCAGCAGCTTGGCGGGTGCCCCCTACGAGCAGTACTTC

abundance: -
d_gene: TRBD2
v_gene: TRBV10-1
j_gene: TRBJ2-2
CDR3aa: CASSKLASTGELFF
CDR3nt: TGCGCCAGCAGCAAACTAGCGTCCACCGGGGAGCTGTTTTTT

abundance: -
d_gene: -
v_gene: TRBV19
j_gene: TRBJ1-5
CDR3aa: CASSRAGVSNQPQHF
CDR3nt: TGTGCCAGTAGTAGGGCAGGGGTAAGCAATCAGCCCCAGCATTTT

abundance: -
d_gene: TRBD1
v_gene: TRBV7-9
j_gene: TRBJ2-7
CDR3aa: CASSPDRGVPEQYF
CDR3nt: TGTGCCAGCAGCCCGGACAGGGGAGTCCCCGAGCAGTACTTC

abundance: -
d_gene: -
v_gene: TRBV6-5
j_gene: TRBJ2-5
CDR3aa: CASRAPGTQYF
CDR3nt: TGTGCCAGCAGGGCCCCGGGGACCCAGTACTTC

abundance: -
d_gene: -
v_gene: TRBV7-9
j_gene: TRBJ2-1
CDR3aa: CASTSGRQQRNEQFF
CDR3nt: TGTGCCAGCACCTCCGGGCGACAGCAGAGGAATGAGCAGTTCTTC

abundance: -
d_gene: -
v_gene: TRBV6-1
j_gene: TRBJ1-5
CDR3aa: CASSEQGLQPQHF
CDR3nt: TGTGCCAGCAGTGAACAGGGGCTTCAGCCCCAGCATTTT

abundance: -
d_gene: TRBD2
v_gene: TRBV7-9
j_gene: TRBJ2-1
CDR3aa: CASSIQAGGYYNEQFF
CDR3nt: TGTGCCAGCAGCATCCAAGCGGGAGGCTACTACAATGAGCAGTTCTTC

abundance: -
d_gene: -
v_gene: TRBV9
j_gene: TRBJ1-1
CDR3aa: CASSKTTMNTEAFF
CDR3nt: TGTGCCAGCAGCAAGACTACCATGAACACTGAAGCTTTCTTT

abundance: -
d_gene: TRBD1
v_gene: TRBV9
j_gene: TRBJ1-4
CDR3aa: CASSTRQGALEKLFF
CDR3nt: TGTGCCAGCAGCACACGACAGGGGGCGCTTGAAAAACTGTTTTTT

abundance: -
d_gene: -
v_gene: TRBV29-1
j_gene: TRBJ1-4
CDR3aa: CSVTGEPGTNEKLFF
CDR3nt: TGCAGCGTGACTGGGGAGCCGGGGACTAATGAAAAACTGTTTTTT

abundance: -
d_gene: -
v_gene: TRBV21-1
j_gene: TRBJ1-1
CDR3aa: CASRESGGDRAPNTEAFF
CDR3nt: TGTGCCAGCAGGGAAAGTGGGGGGGACAGGGCACCGAACACTGAAGCTTTCTTT

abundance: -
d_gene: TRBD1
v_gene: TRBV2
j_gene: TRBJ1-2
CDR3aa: CASSEQGANYGYTF
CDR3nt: TGTGCCAGCAGTGAACAGGGGGCAAACTATGGCTACACCTTC

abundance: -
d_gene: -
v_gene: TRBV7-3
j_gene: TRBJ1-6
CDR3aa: CASYQGPLQSPLHF
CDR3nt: TGTGCCAGTTACCAGGGGCCGCTGCAATCACCCCTCCACTTT

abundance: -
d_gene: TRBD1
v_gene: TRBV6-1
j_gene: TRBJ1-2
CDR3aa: CASSALYTRDRIVRYTF
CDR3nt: TGTGCCAGCAGTGCTTTATATACCAGGGACAGAATAGTACGCTACACCTTC

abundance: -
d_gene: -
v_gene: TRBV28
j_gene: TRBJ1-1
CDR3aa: CASSLWGENTEAFF
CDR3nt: TGTGCCAGCAGTCTGTGGGGGGAAAACACTGAAGCTTTCTTT

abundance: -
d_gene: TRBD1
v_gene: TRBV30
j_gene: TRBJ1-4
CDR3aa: CAWSPGTGFATNEKLFF
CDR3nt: TGTGCCTGGAGCCCTGGGACAGGATTTGCAACTAATGAAAAACTGTTTTTT

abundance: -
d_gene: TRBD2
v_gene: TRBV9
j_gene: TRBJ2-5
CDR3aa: CASSASKTWGGTQYF
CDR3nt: TGTGCCAGCAGCGCGTCCAAAACATGGGGGGGGACCCAGTACTTC

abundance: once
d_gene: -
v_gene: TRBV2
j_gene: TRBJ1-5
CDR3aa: CASSEGSRMFQHF
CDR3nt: TGTGCCAGCAGTGAGGGCAGCCGGATGTTCCAGCATTTT

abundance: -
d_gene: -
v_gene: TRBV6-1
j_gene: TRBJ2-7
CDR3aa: CASSAHHEDSYEQYF
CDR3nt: TGTGCCAGCAGTGCACACCACGAGGACAGCTACGAGCAGTACTTC

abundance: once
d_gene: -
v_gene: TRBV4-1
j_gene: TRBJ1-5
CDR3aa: CASSQVEGGNQPQHF
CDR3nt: TGCGCCAGCAGCCAAGTGGAGGGTGGCAATCAGCCCCAGCATTTT

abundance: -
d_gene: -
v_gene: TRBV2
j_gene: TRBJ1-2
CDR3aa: CASSLETVGYTF
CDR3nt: TGTGCCAGCAGTCTTGAGACAGTTGGCTACACCTTC

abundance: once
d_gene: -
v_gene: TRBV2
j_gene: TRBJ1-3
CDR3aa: CASSEERASSGNTIYF
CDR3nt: TGTGCCAGCAGTGAAGAGCGAGCCAGCTCTGGAAACACCATATATTTT

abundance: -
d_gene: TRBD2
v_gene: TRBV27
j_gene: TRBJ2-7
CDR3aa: CASSGTKTWSEQYF
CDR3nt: TGTGCCAGCAGTGGGACTAAAACTTGGTCCGAGCAGTACTTC

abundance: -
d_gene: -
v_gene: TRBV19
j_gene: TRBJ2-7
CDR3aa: CASSARLAYEQYF
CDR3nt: TGTGCCAGTAGTGCCCGACTAGCCTACGAGCAGTACTTC

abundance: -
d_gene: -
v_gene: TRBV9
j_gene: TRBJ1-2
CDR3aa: CASGTHTREGYTF
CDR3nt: TGTGCCAGCGGAACACACACGCGGGAGGGCTACACCTTC

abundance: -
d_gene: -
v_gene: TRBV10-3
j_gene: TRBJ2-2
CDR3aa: CAISGTTGELFF
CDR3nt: TGTGCCATCAGTGGTACAACCGGGGAGCTGTTTTTT

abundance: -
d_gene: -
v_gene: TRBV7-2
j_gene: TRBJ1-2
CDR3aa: CASSAQGRGYTF
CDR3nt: TGTGCCAGCAGCGCACAGGGACGTGGCTACACCTTC

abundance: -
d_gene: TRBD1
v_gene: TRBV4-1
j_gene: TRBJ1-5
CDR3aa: CASSQDETGIGYQPQHF
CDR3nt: TGCGCCAGCAGCCAAGACGAGACAGGGATAGGTTATCAGCCCCAGCATTTT

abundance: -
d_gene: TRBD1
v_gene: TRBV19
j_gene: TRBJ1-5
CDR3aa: CASSGDRGLRQPQHF
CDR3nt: TGTGCCAGTAGTGGAGACAGGGGGCTACGGCAGCCCCAGCATTTT

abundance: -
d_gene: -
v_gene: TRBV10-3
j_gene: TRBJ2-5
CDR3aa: CAISEFKETQYF
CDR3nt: TGTGCCATCAGTGAGTTTAAAGAGACCCAGTACTTC

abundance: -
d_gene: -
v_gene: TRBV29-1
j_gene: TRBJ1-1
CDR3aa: CSAAQVINTEAFF
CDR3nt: TGCAGCGCTGCACAGGTTATCAACACTGAAGCTTTCTTT

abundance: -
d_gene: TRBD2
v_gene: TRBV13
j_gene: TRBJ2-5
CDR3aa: CASMSGGGQETQYF
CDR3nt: TGTGCCAGCATGAGCGGGGGGGGTCAAGAGACCCAGTACTTC

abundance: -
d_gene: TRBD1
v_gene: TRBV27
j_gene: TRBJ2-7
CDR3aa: CASSRDSKYF
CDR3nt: TGTGCCAGCAGCCGGGACAGTAAGTACTTC

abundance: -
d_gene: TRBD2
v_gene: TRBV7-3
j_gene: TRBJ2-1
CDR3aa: CASSLAGGRSYNEQFF
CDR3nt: TGTGCCAGCAGCTTAGCGGGGGGGAGGTCCTACAATGAGCAGTTCTTC

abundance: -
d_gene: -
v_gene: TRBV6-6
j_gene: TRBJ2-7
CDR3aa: CASFDRGLSYEQYF
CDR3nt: TGTGCCAGCTTTGACAGGGGACTATCCTACGAGCAGTACTTC

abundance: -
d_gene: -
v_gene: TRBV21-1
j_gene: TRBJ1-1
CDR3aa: CASIIPTTGGFTEAFF
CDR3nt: TGTGCCAGCATCATTCCCACGACAGGGGGTTTTACTGAAGCTTTCTTT

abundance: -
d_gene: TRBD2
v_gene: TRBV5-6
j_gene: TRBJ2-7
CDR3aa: CASSLSGGDYEQYF
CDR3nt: TGTGCCAGCAGCCTTAGCGGGGGGGACTACGAGCAGTACTTC

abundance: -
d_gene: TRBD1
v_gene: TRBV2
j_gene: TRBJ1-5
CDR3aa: CASRELGQGAGQPQHF
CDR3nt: TGTGCCAGCAGGGAGCTGGGACAGGGGGCAGGACAGCCCCAGCATTTT

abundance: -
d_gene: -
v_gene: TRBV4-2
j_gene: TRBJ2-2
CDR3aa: CASSQVLGSGFENTGELFF
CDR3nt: TGTGCCAGCAGCCAAGTTCTAGGATCGGGGTTTGAGAACACCGGGGAGCTGTTTTTT

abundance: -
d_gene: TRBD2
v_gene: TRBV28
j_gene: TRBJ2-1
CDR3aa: CASSIVASGGGNEQFF
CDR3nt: TGTGCCAGCAGCATCGTGGCTAGCGGGGGCGGAAATGAGCAGTTCTTC

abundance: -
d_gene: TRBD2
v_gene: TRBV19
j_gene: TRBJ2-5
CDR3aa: CASSRREGRRGETQYF
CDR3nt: TGTGCCAGTAGTAGACGGGAGGGCCGGCGGGGGGAGACCCAGTACTTC

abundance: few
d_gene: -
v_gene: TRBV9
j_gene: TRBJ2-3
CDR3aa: CASSSGQGTQYF
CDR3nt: TGTGCCAGCAGCTCTGGGCAAGGAACGCAGTATTTT

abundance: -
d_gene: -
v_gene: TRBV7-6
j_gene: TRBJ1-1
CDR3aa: CASSSYTGLMNTEAFF
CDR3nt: TGTGCCAGCAGCTCCTACACTGGGCTGATGAACACTGAAGCTTTCTTT

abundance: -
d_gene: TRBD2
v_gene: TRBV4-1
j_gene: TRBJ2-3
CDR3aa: CASSRPGLDLDTQYF
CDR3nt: TGCGCCAGCAGCCGGCCGGGACTAGATTTGGATACGCAGTATTTT